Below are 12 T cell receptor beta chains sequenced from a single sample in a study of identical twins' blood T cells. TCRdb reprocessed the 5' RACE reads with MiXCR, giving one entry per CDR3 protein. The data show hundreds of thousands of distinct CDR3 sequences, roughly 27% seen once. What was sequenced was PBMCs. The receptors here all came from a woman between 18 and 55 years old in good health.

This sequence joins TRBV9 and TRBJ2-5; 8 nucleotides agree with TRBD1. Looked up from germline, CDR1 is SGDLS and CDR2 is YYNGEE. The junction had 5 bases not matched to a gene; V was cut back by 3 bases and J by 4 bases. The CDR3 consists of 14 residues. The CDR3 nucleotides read TGTGCCAGCAGCGCCAGGACAGGGCTAGAGACCCAGTACTTC. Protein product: CASSARTGLETQYF.

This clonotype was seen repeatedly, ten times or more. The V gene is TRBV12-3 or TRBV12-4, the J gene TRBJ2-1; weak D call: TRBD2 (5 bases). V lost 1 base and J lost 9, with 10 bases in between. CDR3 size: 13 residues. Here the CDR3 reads CASSLVSVGEQFF. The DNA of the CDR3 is TGTGCCAGCAGTTTAGTTAGCGTTGGTGAGCAGTTCTTC.

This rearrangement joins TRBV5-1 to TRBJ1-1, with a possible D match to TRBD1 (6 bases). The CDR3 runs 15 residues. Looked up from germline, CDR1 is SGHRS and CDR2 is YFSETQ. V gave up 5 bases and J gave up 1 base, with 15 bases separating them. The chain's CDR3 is CASSGGDTANTEAFF. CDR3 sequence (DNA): TGCGCCAGCAGTGGAGGGGACACTGCGAACACTGAAGCTTTCTTT.

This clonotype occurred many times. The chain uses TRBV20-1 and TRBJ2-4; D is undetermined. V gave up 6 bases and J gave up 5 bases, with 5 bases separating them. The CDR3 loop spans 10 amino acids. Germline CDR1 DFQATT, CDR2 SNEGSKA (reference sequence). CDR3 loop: CSAKENIQYF. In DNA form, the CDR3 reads TGCAGTGCAAAAGAAAACATTCAGTACTTC.

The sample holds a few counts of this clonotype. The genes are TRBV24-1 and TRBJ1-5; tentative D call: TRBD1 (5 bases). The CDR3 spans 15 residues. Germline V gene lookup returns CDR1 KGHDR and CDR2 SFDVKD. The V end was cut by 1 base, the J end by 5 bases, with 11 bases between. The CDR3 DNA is TGTGCCACCAGTGATTTACTCAGGGAGGATCAGCCCCAGCATTTT. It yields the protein CATSDLLREDQPQHF.

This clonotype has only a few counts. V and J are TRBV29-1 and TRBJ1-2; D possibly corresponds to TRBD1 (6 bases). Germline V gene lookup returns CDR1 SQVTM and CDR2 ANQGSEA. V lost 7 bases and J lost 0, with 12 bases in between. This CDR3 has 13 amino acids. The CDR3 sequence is CSDRTDTNYGYTF. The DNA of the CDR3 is TGCAGCGACCGGACAGATACTAACTATGGCTACACCTTC.

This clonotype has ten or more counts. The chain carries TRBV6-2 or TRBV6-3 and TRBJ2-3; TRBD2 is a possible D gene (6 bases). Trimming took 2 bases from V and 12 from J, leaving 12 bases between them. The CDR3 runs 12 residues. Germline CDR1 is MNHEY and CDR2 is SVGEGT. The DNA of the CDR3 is TGTGCCAGCAGTTACCAGGGACTCCACCAGTATTTT. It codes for CASSYQGLHQYF.

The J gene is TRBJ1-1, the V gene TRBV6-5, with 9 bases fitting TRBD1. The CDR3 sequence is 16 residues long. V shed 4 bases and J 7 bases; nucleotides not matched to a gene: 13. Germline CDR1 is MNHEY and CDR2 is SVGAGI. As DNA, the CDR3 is TGTGCCAGCAGTTCACCGTCGGACAGGGGAAGCTATGAAGCTTTCTTT. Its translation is CASSSPSDRGSYEAFF.

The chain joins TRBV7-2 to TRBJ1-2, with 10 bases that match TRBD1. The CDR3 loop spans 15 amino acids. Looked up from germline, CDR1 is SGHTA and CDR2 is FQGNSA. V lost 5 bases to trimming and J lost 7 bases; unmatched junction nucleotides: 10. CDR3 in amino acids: CASSARQGAIGGYTF. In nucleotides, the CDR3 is TGTGCCAGCAGCGCCCGACAGGGGGCGATTGGTGGCTACACCTTC.

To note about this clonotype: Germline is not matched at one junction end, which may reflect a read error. CDR3 coding DNA: TGTGCCACTTTGGGTTTAGCCCCGCCGGTAGCTAATGAAAAACCGTTTTTT. It is translated as CATLGLAPPVANEKPFF. This chain connects TRBV2 to TRBJ1-4; no clear D gene. The CDR3 has 17 residues. Per the germline V gene, CDR1 is SNHLY and CDR2 is FYNNEI.

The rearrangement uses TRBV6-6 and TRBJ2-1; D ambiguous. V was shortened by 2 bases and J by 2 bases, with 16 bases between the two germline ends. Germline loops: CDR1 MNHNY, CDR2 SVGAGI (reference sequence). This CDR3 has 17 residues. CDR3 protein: CASSYETSQLPYNEQFF. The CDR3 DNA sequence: TGTGCCAGCAGTTACGAAACTTCCCAATTACCCTACAATGAGCAGTTCTTC.

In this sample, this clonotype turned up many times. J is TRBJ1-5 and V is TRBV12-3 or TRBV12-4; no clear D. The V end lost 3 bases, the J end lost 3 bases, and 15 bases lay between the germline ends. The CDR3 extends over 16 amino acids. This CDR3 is CASSFRTGWNNQPQHF. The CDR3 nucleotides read TGTGCCAGCAGTTTTAGAACGGGCTGGAACAATCAGCCCCAGCATTTT.